The 13 T cell receptor beta chains in this list originate from one sample, sequenced in a study of blood T cell repertoires in COVID-19. Sequencing was performed with immunoSEQ multiplex PCR; in TCRdb, only in-frame clones are kept and a portion is missing. The top ten clones hold less than 40% of a sample with tens of thousands of clones, about 80% of them seen once. The sample comprised peripheral blood. The receptor source for this set is a woman between 70 and 85 years old with acute or convalescent COVID-19.

The count of this clone is one. The chain has TRBV7-6 and TRBJ2-2, with 7 nucleotides matching TRBD2. Germline assignment: CDR1 SGHVS and CDR2 FNYEAQ. The CDR3 totals 15 residues. The V segment lost 5 bases and the J segment 4 bases; nucleotides outside the gene matches: 7. The CDR3 nucleotides read TGTGCCAGCAGCACCCGGGGAGGGAGCACCGGGGAGCTGTTTTTT. Encoded protein: CASSTRGGSTGELFF.

This clone was detected once. The chain is built from TRBV15 and TRBJ2-7, with 7 positions matching TRBD2. The V gene end was trimmed by 3 bases and the J gene end by 0 bases; junction bases not matched to a gene: 8. The germline CDR1 and CDR2 sequences are LNHNV and YYDKDF (reference sequence). The CDR3 contains 16 residues. This CDR3 is CATSSDRRGTSYEQYF. The CDR3 DNA reads as TGTGCCACCAGCAGTGATCGGCGGGGGACCTCCTACGAGCAGTACTTC. Supplemented by reference TRBV15 and TRBJ2-7, the full variable domain reads DAMVIQNPRYQVTQFGKPVTLSCSQTLNHNVMYWYQQKSSQAPKLLFHYYDKDFNNEADTPDNFQSRRPNTSFCFLDIRSPGLGDTAMYLCATSSDRRGTSYEQYFGPGTRLTVT.

V usage is TRBV19 and J usage is TRBJ2-5, with unresolved D. CDR1 is LNHDA, CDR2 SQIVND, per germline (reference sequence). This CDR3 region has 13 residues. Trimming removed 5 bases from V and 5 bases from J, with 12 bases in between. The CDR3: CASSAGNRETQYF. The CDR3 bases are TGTGCCAGTAGTGCAGGTAATCGGGAGACCCAGTACTTC.

The CDR3 DNA reads as TGTGCCAGCAGTTCCAGCGGGAGGGGCACAGATACGCAGTATTTT. It is translated as CASSSSGRGTDTQYF. The rearrangement uses TRBV28 and TRBJ2-3, with 10 bases aligning to TRBD2. The CDR3 is 15 residues long. Unmatched junction bases numbered 2, after V lost 4 bases and J lost 1 base. CDR1 and CDR2 (germline): MDHEN, SYDVKM. Using reference TRBV28 and TRBJ2-3 for the parts outside the CDR3, the full variable domain is DVKVTQSSRYLVKRTGEKVFLECVQDMDHENMFWYRQDPGLGLRLIYFSYDVKMKEKGDIPEGYSVSREKKERFSLILESASTNQTSMYLCASSSSGRGTDTQYFGPGTRLTVL.

This sequence joins TRBV9 and TRBJ1-4; D might be TRBD1 (5 bases). The CDR3 loop spans 16 amino acids. V lost 3 bases and J 8 bases, leaving 20 bases between the germline ends. Germline V lookup: CDR1 SGDLS, CDR2 YYNGEE. The CDR3 coding sequence is TGTGCCAGCAGCGCCGACGTCCGGGGGAATTGGGAAAAACTGTTTTTT. The encoded protein is CASSADVRGNWEKLFF.

CDR3 coding DNA: TGTGCCAGCACTATCCCGGGACAGGGCTATGGCTACACCTTC. This sequence encodes CASTIPGQGYGYTF. The chain is built from TRBV7-2 and TRBJ1-2, with 9 bases that match TRBD1. Trimming removed 7 bases from V and 4 bases from J; junction bases left unmatched: 7. The length of the CDR3 is 14 residues. Looked up from germline, CDR1 is SGHTA and CDR2 is FQGNSA.

This sequence joins TRBV7-2 and TRBJ1-3; the D is unclear. The CDR3 is 15 residues long. The V gene lost 5 bases and the J gene lost 4 bases, with 15 bases spanning the gap. Germline V gene lookup returns CDR1 SGHTA and CDR2 FQGNSA. The CDR3 nucleotides read TGTGCCAGCAGCCCAGCGGGTTTACTAGGAAACACCATATATTTT. Translation: CASSPAGLLGNTIYF.

This chain connects TRBV21-1 to TRBJ1-1. TRBV21-1 is a listed pseudogene. The CDR3 sequence is 13 residues long. The DNA for the CDR3 is TGTGCCAGCAGCAAAAATCCCCCGTGTCGAGCTTTCTTT. The encoded protein is CASSKNPPCRAFF.

The chain has TRBV2 and TRBJ1-4; 7 bases agree with TRBD1. CDR3 size: 13 residues. Germline-derived CDR1 and CDR2 are SNHLY and FYNNEI. V lost 6 bases to trimming and J lost 10 bases; unmatched junction nucleotides: 8. Written as DNA, the CDR3 is TGTGCCAGCAGCCCTCCGACAGGGCTAAAACTGTTTTTT. As protein: CASSPPTGLKLFF.

The chain carries TRBV21-1 and TRBJ1-5. TRBV21-1 is an annotated pseudogene. The CDR3 runs 16 residues. CDR3 DNA: TGTGCCAGCAGCAAAATGGAGGAAGGAGCAAATCAGCCCCAGCATTTT. This translates into CASSKMEEGANQPQHF.

The chain combines TRBV15 with TRBJ1-1; no clear D. V lost 1 base and J lost 7, with 10 bases in between. The germline V gene has CDR1 LNHNV and CDR2 YYDKDF (reference sequence). The CDR3 totals 13 residues. The CDR3 is CATSRGGSSEAFF. CDR3 DNA sequence: TGTGCCACCAGCAGAGGCGGGAGCAGTGAAGCTTTCTTT.

The chain recombines TRBV5-1 with TRBJ2-1; 7 bases map to TRBD2. The CDR3 contains 16 residues. In germline, CDR1 is SGHRS, CDR2 YFSETQ. V lost 0 bases to trimming and J lost 2 bases; unmatched junction nucleotides: 5. CDR3: CASSLVGGSPYNEQFF. In nucleotides, the CDR3 is TGCGCCAGCAGCTTGGTCGGCGGGAGCCCCTACAATGAGCAGTTCTTC.

The chain uses TRBV6-5 and TRBJ1-3, with TRBD1 as a possible D gene (6 bases). The germline V gene has CDR1 MNHEY and CDR2 SVGAGI. CDR3 size: 15 residues. V lost 8 bases, J lost 0 bases, and 14 bases lay in between. The CDR3 DNA reads as TGTGCCAGCTTATCTGGGACAACCTCTGGAAACACCATATATTTT. Translation: CASLSGTTSGNTIYF.